This TCR beta chain was captured by sequencing in a study of T cells in narcolepsy. Repertoires were generated with immunoSEQ multiplex PCR, while TCRdb's copy carries only in-frame clones and drops some. The sample consists of about 40,000 clones, approximately 90% of them appearing once. This clone was observed a handful of times. Additional DNA sequences in this sample encode the identical CDR3. The CDR3 contains 12 residues. V dropped 0 bases and J dropped 7 bases, with 4 bases sitting between them. Germline CDR1 is MNHNY and CDR2 is SVGAGI (reference sequence). The chain combines TRBV6-6 with TRBJ1-5; no definite D call. Sequencing was carried out using CD45RA- memory CD4+ T cells from PBMCs. The source of this sequence is a human donor with narcolepsy. The CDR3 sequence: CASSYSDQPQHF. Here the CDR3 DNA reads TGTGCCAGCAGTTACTCGGACCAGCCCCAGCATTTT.